A selection of T cell receptor beta chains follows, all from one sample in a study of CD8 T cells in ankylosing spondylitis. TCRdb reanalysed the 5' RACE reads using MiXCR and keeps one entry per CDR3 protein. The sample yields around 450,000 distinct CDR3 sequences, roughly a quarter seen once. The sample was blood, either unsorted or a sorted T cell fraction (not recorded which). These receptors originate from a male donor with ankylosing spondylitis. The CDR3 runs from the conserved cysteine through the conserved F or W. D genes are given only for firm matches. Clone size is not always given. Where it is, it says once, few, many or a class for expanded clones.

v_gene	abundance	j_gene	d_gene	CDR3nt	CDR3aa
TRBV5-1	NA	TRBJ1-1	TRBD1	TGCGCCAGCAGCCAGGGGGCGGGGGATCGCACTGAAGCTTTCTTT	CASSQGAGDRTEAFF
TRBV20-1	few	TRBJ1-1	NA	TGCAGTGCCGAACGGGGGCCGGAGACTGAAGCTTTCTTT	CSAERGPETEAFF
TRBV10-3	NA	TRBJ2-1	NA	TGTGCCATCAGTGAGTCGGTACAAACCTACAATGAGCAGTTCTTC	CAISESVQTYNEQFF
TRBV5-1	NA	TRBJ1-1	NA	TGCGCCAGCAGCTTGGCAACTGGGGTTGACACTGAAGCTTTCTTT	CASSLATGVDTEAFF
TRBV12-3/TRBV12-4	NA	TRBJ1-1	NA	TGTGCCAGCAGTTTAAGACAGAGTGAAGCTTTCTTT	CASSLRQSEAFF
TRBV5-1	NA	TRBJ2-2	NA	TGCGCCAGCAGCTCCAGAGAACAGGGCAACACCGGGGAGCTGTTTTTT	CASSSREQGNTGELFF
TRBV7-2	NA	TRBJ2-3	NA	TGTGCCAGCAGCCGACTCATGGCTGGCAGCACAGATACGCAGTATTTT	CASSRLMAGSTDTQYF
TRBV24-1	NA	TRBJ2-1	TRBD2	TGTGCCACCAGTGATTTGTCCCTAGCGGGAGGGCGCAATGAGCAGTTCTTC	CATSDLSLAGGRNEQFF
TRBV4-1	few	TRBJ1-4	NA	TGCGCCAGCAGCCGTGATTTTGAAAAACTGTTTTTT	CASSRDFEKLFF
TRBV5-1	many	TRBJ1-1	NA	TGCGCCAGCAGCTCTACACCGAACACTGAAGCTTTCTTT	CASSSTPNTEAFF
TRBV20-1	medium-sized	TRBJ1-2	NA	TGCAGTGCCGGGCCGTTTGGGGGGGGCTACACCTTC	CSAGPFGGGYTF
TRBV29-1	few	TRBJ2-1	TRBD2	TGCAGCGTTTCAGGGACTAGGATGGATGAGCAGTTCTTC	CSVSGTRMDEQFF
TRBV24-1	few	TRBJ1-5	NA	TGTGCCACCAGGGGCCAGGCCAATCAGCCCCAGCATTTT	CATRGQANQPQHF
TRBV11-3	NA	TRBJ2-2	NA	NA	CASQLRAGELFF
TRBV5-1	NA	TRBJ2-3	NA	TGCGCCAGCAGACCAAGGGGAGGTGGCACAGATACGCAGTATTTT	CASRPRGGGTDTQYF
TRBV25-1	NA	TRBJ2-1	NA	TGTGCCAGTACTTATGCTGGCTCCTACAATGAGCAGTTCTTC	CASTYAGSYNEQFF
TRBV20-1	NA	TRBJ1-2	NA	TGCAGTGCTGGAGCGCAGAAAGGTTTCTATGGCTACACCTTC	CSAGAQKGFYGYTF